The 27 T cell receptor beta chains listed next were all sequenced from one sample in a study of metastatic and nonmetastatic thyroid tumors. Using MiXCR, TCRdb reanalyzed the PCR reads. The table records 10,000 to 15,000 clones, 25% to 30% of them present only once. Every patient underwent thyroid surgery untreated. Sequenced material: tumor tissue. The receptors originated from a female donor with papillary thyroid cancer or a benign thyroid nodule (not recorded which). Some clones in this sample may be carry-over from other donors' samples.

This clone ranks as medium-sized. The genes are TRBV2 and TRBJ2-7, with D possibly being TRBD2 (5 bases). V was clipped by 8 bases and J by 7 bases, with 18 bases between them. Germline CDR1 SNHLY, CDR2 FYNNEI. The CDR3 consists of 13 residues. The CDR3 sequence: CASLIEGLGEQYF. CDR3 bases: TGTGCCAGCCTGATTGAGGGTTTAGGGGAGCAGTACTTC. Looking up the rest from reference TRBV2 and TRBJ2-7 gives the full variable domain: EPEVTQTPSHQVTQMGQEVILRCVPISNHLYFYWYRQILGQKVEFLVSFYNNEISEKSEIFDDQFSVERPDGSNFTLKIRSTKLEDSAMYFCASLIEGLGEQYFGPGTRLTVT.

This clone is termed medium-sized (0.01 to 0.1%). V is TRBV30 and J is TRBJ2-7, with TRBD2 matching over 8 bases. Germline V CDR1 and CDR2: GTSNPN, SVGIG (reference sequence). The ends lost 4 bases at V and 0 bases at J; junction bases unmatched: 2. The CDR3 spans 13 residues. The CDR3 protein is CAWTSGYSYEQYF. The CDR3 DNA follows: TGTGCCTGGACTAGCGGGTACTCCTACGAGCAGTACTTC. Variable domain in full (rest from reference TRBV30 and TRBJ2-7): SQTIHQWPATLVQPVGSPLSLECTVEGTSNPNLYWYRQAAGRGLQLLFYSVGIGQISSEVPQNLSASRPQDRQFILSSKKLLLSDSGFYLCAWTSGYSYEQYFGPGTRLTVT.

This clone was found many times. The rearrangement uses TRBV5-4 and TRBJ2-1; D tentatively reads TRBD1 or TRBD2 (5 bases each). This CDR3 is built from 14 residues. CDR1 and CDR2 from the germline V gene are SGHNT and YYREEE (reference sequence). V lost 0 bases and J lost 9, with 13 bases in between. The CDR3 loop is CASSLGRGGFEQFF. The CDR3 DNA sequence: TGTGCCAGCAGCTTGGGACGGGGCGGGTTTGAGCAGTTCTTC.

The sample holds many counts of this clone. The V gene is TRBV28, the J gene TRBJ1-4; unclear D gene. The germline CDR1 and CDR2 sequences are MDHEN and SYDVKM. V was shortened by 8 bases and J by 0 bases, with 13 bases between the two germline ends. The CDR3 is 15 amino acids. The CDR3 is CASAPPWATNEKLFF. DNA of the CDR3: TGTGCCAGCGCCCCCCCTTGGGCAACTAATGAAAAACTGTTTTTT.

This chain uses TRBV5-6 with TRBJ2-1, with 13 bases lining up with TRBD2. Trimming took 3 bases from V and 10 from J; bases not matched to a gene: 10. Per germline, CDR1 SGHDT and CDR2 YYEEEE. The CDR3 is 16 amino acids. The CDR3 DNA follows: TGTGCCAGCAGCTCCCAAACTAGCGGGAGGGCCAGCGAGCAGTTCTTC. Its protein is CASSSQTSGRASEQFF.

This clone was counted many times. V is TRBV10-3 and J is TRBJ1-4, with D possibly matching TRBD1 (5 bases). Looked up from germline, CDR1 is ENHRY and CDR2 is SYGVKD. Between the trimmed V and J ends, which lost 4 bases and 8 bases, there was a span of 14 bases. The CDR3 has 14 amino acids. In DNA, the CDR3 is TGTGCCATCAGTGCTAGTTCGGAGGGGGAAAAACTGTTTTTT. Its protein is CAISASSEGEKLFF.

This clone was recorded a few times. V gene TRBV7-6 combines with J gene TRBJ2-5; 10 bases agree with TRBD1. Germline V CDR1 and CDR2: SGHVS, FNYEAQ. The V segment lost 4 bases and the J segment 5 bases; nucleotides outside the gene matches: 10. CDR3 length equals 16 residues. The CDR3 loop reads CASSSGQGVWGETQYF. The CDR3 coding sequence is TGTGCCAGCAGCTCTGGACAGGGGGTGTGGGGGGAGACCCAGTACTTC. Full variable domain (outside the CDR3, taken from reference TRBV7-6 and TRBJ2-5): GAGVSQSPRYKVTKRGQDVALRCDPISGHVSLYWYRQALGQGPEFLTYFNYEAQQDKSGLPNDRFSAERPEGSISTLTIQRTEQRDSAMYRCASSSGQGVWGETQYFGPGTRLLVL.

By its share, this clone is medium-sized. The CDR3 loop reads CASSVRDSVHSSSYNEQFF. CDR3 coding DNA: TGTGCCAGCAGTGTCCGAGACAGCGTACACTCAAGCTCCTACAATGAGCAGTTCTTC. The chain combines TRBV6-4 with TRBJ2-1; possibly TRBD1 for D (5 bases). The CDR3 loop spans 19 amino acids. Trimming cost V 4 bases and J 0 bases, with 22 bases left between them. Germline CDR1 and CDR2: MRHNA and SNTAGT.

This chain uses TRBV11-1 with TRBJ2-7; 14 positions agree with TRBD2. Germline-derived CDR1 and CDR2 are SGHAT and FQDESV (reference sequence). V was clipped by 5 bases and J by 3 bases; unmatched bases: 9. The CDR3 has 17 residues. The CDR3 here is CASSVGLAGGGRYEQYF. The CDR3 DNA reads as TGTGCCAGCAGCGTTGGACTAGCGGGAGGTGGTCGCTACGAGCAGTACTTC. Based on the CDR3 plus reference TRBV11-1 and TRBJ2-7, the full variable domain is EAEVAQSPRYKITEKSQAVAFWCDPISGHATLYWYRQILGQGPELLVQFQDESVVDDSQLPKDRFSAERLKGVDSTLKIQPAELGDSAMYLCASSVGLAGGGRYEQYFGPGTRLTVT.

This clone was counted ten times or more. The gene calls are TRBV7-9 and TRBJ2-5, with D possibly TRBD1 on 6 matching bases. CDR3 length: 16 residues. V gave up 1 base and J gave up 3 bases, with 15 bases separating them. Germline-derived CDR1 and CDR2 are SEHNR and FQNEAQ (reference sequence). In DNA form, the CDR3 reads TGTGCCAGCAGCTTAGATTCCGGGACACGGAAAGAGACCCAGTACTTC. It is translated as CASSLDSGTRKETQYF. The variable domain in full, with the rest retrieved from reference TRBV7-9 and TRBJ2-5, is DTGVSQNPRHKITKRGQNVTFRCDPISEHNRLYWYRQTLGQGPEFLTYFQNEAQLEKSRLLSDRFSAERPKGSFSTLEIQRTEQGDSAMYLCASSLDSGTRKETQYFGPGTRLLVL.

This clone has at least ten counts. The chain uses TRBV6-1 and TRBJ1-1; D remains ambiguous. This CDR3 spans 14 amino acids. Trimming took off 5 bases at V and 4 bases at J, with 14 bases between the two ends. CDR1 is MNHNS, CDR2 SASEGT, per germline. The CDR3 bases are TGTGCCAGCAGTAGAGGCTTGGAAATCACTGAAGCTTTCTTT. It specifies CASSRGLEITEAFF.

This chain joins TRBV6-1 and TRBJ2-7; D possibly uses TRBD1 or TRBD2 (5 bases each). Trimming left V 7 bases short and J 1 base short, with 14 bases between. The V gene's germline CDR1 is MNHNS and CDR2 SASEGT. The CDR3 contains 14 residues. The DNA for the CDR3 is TGTGCCAGCACTGGGGTGGGGGTTTCCTACGAGCAGTACTTC. Translating it yields CASTGVGVSYEQYF.

This clone has only one observation. This rearrangement joins TRBV4-1 to TRBJ2-1, with D possibly matching TRBD2 (5 bases). Germline values: CDR1 MGHRA, CDR2 YSYEKL. V was trimmed by 3 bases and J by 8 bases, leaving 17 bases between them. The CDR3 runs 15 residues. The CDR3 nucleotides are TGCGCCAGCAGCCAGTCTAGCTTGAGTGGGTATGAGCAGTTCTTC. It is translated as CASSQSSLSGYEQFF.

The chain couples TRBV11-2 to TRBJ2-1, with TRBD1 matching over 12 bases. The germline gives CDR1 SGHAT, CDR2 FQNNGV. The CDR3 has 17 residues. J lost 9 bases, V lost 0 bases, and 9 bases had no gene match. CDR3 region: CASSLEVTGQGAGEQFF. CDR3 nucleotides: TGTGCCAGCAGCTTAGAGGTTACGGGACAGGGGGCCGGTGAGCAGTTCTTC.

This clone was seen repeatedly, ten times or more. The CDR3: CSAMHQEGGTFGYEQYF. The CDR3 DNA is TGCAGTGCCATGCATCAGGAAGGGGGTACATTCGGATACGAGCAGTACTTC. This sequence joins TRBV20-1 and TRBJ2-7; TRBD1 is a possible D gene (6 bases). This CDR3 is 17 amino acids long. V gave up 6 bases and J gave up 4 bases, with 28 bases separating them. CDR1 is DFQATT, CDR2 SNEGSKA, per germline (reference sequence).

This clone was observed at least ten times. Given a much more abundant clone one base away, this may be a read error. The chain uses TRBV5-1 and TRBJ1-1, with TRBD1 as a possible D gene (6 bases). CDR3 length equals 14 residues. Germline lookup yields CDR1 SGHRS and CDR2 YFSETQ. The chain's CDR3 is CASSFYIRDTGAFF. CDR3 DNA sequence: TGCGCCAGCAGCTTCTATATACGGGACACTGGAGCTTTCTTT.

Only a few counts were recorded for this clone. The junction does not match germline at one end; this may be a read error. V and J are TRBV29-1 and TRBJ2-7; D remains unclear. CDR1 SQVTM and CDR2 ANQGSEA come from the germline V gene. The CDR3 loop spans 11 amino acids. The CDR3 loop is CIVGQVDEQYF. CDR3 coding DNA: TGCATCGTTGGGCAGGTGGACGAGCAGTACTTC.

The rearrangement joins TRBV5-1 to TRBJ2-5; D is possibly TRBD2 (6 bases). CDR1 is SGHRS and CDR2 is YFSETQ in the germline V gene. The CDR3 consists of 13 residues. V dropped 7 bases and J dropped 8 bases, with 18 bases sitting between them. The CDR3 coding sequence is TGCGCCAGCCGGAGCGGGCTCCAATATACCCAGTACTTC. This sequence encodes CASRSGLQYTQYF.

This clone is classed as medium-sized. CDR3 nucleotides: TGTGCCAGCCGAGCGGTAACCAGCACAGATACGCAGTATTTT. This codes for CASRAVTSTDTQYF. The V call is TRBV6-1, the J call TRBJ2-3, with a possible D match to TRBD2 (5 bases). The CDR3 runs to 14 residues. V lost 8 bases and J lost 0, with 12 bases in between. Germline loops: CDR1 MNHNS, CDR2 SASEGT.

The gene calls are TRBV12-3 or TRBV12-4 and TRBJ2-7; the D gene is possibly TRBD2 (5 bases). CDR3 size: 13 residues. Between the trimmed V and J ends, which lost 6 bases and 5 bases, there was a span of 14 bases. CDR3 DNA sequence: TGTGCCAGCAGGCAGACTATCTGGGACGAGCAGTACTTC. The encoded protein is CASRQTIWDEQYF.

By share, this clone ranks as medium-sized. The CDR3, as DNA: TGCGCCAGCAGCGTACAGGGGGGAGATGGCTACACCTTC. This translates into CASSVQGGDGYTF. V and J are TRBV5-1 and TRBJ1-2; 8 nucleotides agree with TRBD1. Germline V gene sequence: CDR1 SGHRS, CDR2 YFSETQ. The CDR3 is 13 amino acids. V dropped 4 bases and J dropped 6; count of bases not matched to a gene: 5.

This clone showed up just a few times. The chain is built from TRBV13 and TRBJ2-3; the D is unclear. This CDR3 has 14 amino acids. V was clipped by 3 bases and J by 2 bases, with 9 bases between them. In germline, CDR1 is PRHDT, CDR2 FYEKMQ (reference sequence). The CDR3 loop reads CASSFQVSTDTQYF. The CDR3 DNA reads TGTGCCAGCAGCTTCCAGGTCTCCACAGATACGCAGTATTTT.

By share, this clone counts as medium-sized. V is TRBV28 and J is TRBJ1-2; tentative D call: TRBD1 (6 bases). Germline loops: CDR1 MDHEN, CDR2 SYDVKM. Trimming removed 6 bases at V and 8 bases at J, with 22 bases between. CDR3 size: 15 residues. CDR3 DNA sequence: TGTGCCAGCAGCCTCGGGACATCGCGGACTGGGGGCTACACCTTC. It encodes CASSLGTSRTGGYTF.

The J gene is TRBJ1-2, the V gene TRBV10-2; D call uncertain. CDR1 and CDR2 (germline): WSHSY, SAAADI. Trimming shortened V by 0 bases and J by 2 bases, and 7 bases separated the two germline ends. The CDR3 loop spans 14 amino acids. CDR3 nucleotides: TGCGCCAGCAGTGAGTCGTACCTGAACTATGGCTACACCTTC. Its protein is CASSESYLNYGYTF.

By proportion, this clone is medium-sized. The genes are TRBV30 and TRBJ2-7; 9 bases agree with TRBD1. This CDR3 has 14 residues. CDR1 is GTSNPN, CDR2 SVGIG, per germline (reference sequence). V was clipped by 4 bases and J by 1 base; unmatched bases: 5. CDR3: CAWMGQGRSYEQYF. The CDR3 nucleotides are TGTGCCTGGATGGGACAGGGTAGGTCCTACGAGCAGTACTTC.

Details on this clone: The junction does not match germline at one end; this may be a read error. The V gene is TRBV15, the J gene TRBJ2-7; TRBD1 might be the D (6 bases). The CDR3 extends over 15 amino acids. The germline V gene encodes CDR1 LNHNV and CDR2 YYDKDF (reference sequence). CDR3 coding DNA: TGTGTCACCAGCGAGAGGGGGTCGGACAGCTACGAGCAGTACTTC. Its protein product is CVTSERGSDSYEQYF. The complete variable domain, with remaining parts taken from reference TRBV15 and TRBJ2-7, reads DAMVIQNPRYQVTQFGKPVTLSCSQTLNHNVMYWYQQKSSQAPKLLFHYYDKDFNNEADTPDNFQSRRPNTSFCFLDIRSPGLGDTAMYLCVTSERGSDSYEQYFGPGTRLTVT.

This clone was counted only a few times. At one boundary the junction diverges from the germline segment, which might be a read error. V and J are TRBV2 and TRBJ1-1, with D uncertain. CDR1 is SNHLY, CDR2 FYNNEI, per germline. The CDR3 totals 14 residues. CDR3 protein: CASSEAEKNTEALF. The CDR3, as DNA: TGTGCCAGCAGTGAAGCGGAAAAGAACACTGAAGCTTTATTT.